The 4 T cell receptor beta chains below all came from one sample that was sequenced in a study of CD8 T cells in ankylosing spondylitis. Whole-study results and caveats: In ankylosing spondylitis blood, a motif of several highly homologous TCR beta variants appeared characteristic.

The antigens these receptors bind are not known. MiXCR, run by TCRdb on the 5' RACE reads, gives a single entry per CDR3 protein. The repertoire includes 700,000 or so distinct CDR3 sequences, around 19% of them detected once, and around a fifth sits in the top ten. Sequencing was carried out using blood, either unsorted or a sorted T cell fraction (not recorded which). These receptor sequences come from a male donor with ankylosing spondylitis.

This chain joins TRBV5-1 and TRBJ2-1; 7 bases are a match to TRBD2. The CDR3 loop spans 16 amino acids. The trim removed 4 bases at V and 5 bases at J, leaving 12 bases unmatched. From germline, CDR1 is SGHRS and CDR2 YFSETQ. The CDR3 sequence is CASSPQTSYAHNEQFF. The DNA of the CDR3 is TGCGCCAGCAGCCCCCAGACTAGCTATGCCCACAATGAGCAGTTCTTC.

This clonotype was detected only a few times. The chain recombines TRBV4-1 with TRBJ2-7; 12 positions match TRBD2. Germline V gene lookup returns CDR1 MGHRA and CDR2 YSYEKL. The CDR3 runs to 18 residues. The V and J ends lost 0 bases and 3 bases, in that order; junction bases with no gene match: 9. The CDR3 nucleotides are TGCGCCAGCAGCCAAGATCACAGACTAGCGGGGGCCGACTACGAGCAGTACTTC. Translated: CASSQDHRLAGADYEQYF.

The chain carries TRBV20-1 and TRBJ2-1; 10 bases match TRBD2. This CDR3 is 14 amino acids long. The germline CDR1 and CDR2 sequences are DFQATT and SNEGSKA (reference sequence). V was clipped by 2 bases and J by 9 bases; unmatched bases: 7. In nucleotides, the CDR3 is TGCAGTGCTAGACCACTAGCGGGGTACTCTGAGCAGTTCTTC. This encodes CSARPLAGYSEQFF.

The chain uses TRBV10-2 and TRBJ1-4; maybe TRBD1 (5 bases). The V gene lost 8 bases and the J gene lost 7 bases, with 20 bases spanning the gap. The CDR3 has 15 amino acids. Germline V lookup: CDR1 WSHSY, CDR2 SAAADI. The CDR3 sequence: CASRGGRAGGEKLFF. The CDR3 nucleotides read TGCGCCAGCCGTGGTGGGAGGGCCGGGGGTGAAAAACTGTTTTTT.